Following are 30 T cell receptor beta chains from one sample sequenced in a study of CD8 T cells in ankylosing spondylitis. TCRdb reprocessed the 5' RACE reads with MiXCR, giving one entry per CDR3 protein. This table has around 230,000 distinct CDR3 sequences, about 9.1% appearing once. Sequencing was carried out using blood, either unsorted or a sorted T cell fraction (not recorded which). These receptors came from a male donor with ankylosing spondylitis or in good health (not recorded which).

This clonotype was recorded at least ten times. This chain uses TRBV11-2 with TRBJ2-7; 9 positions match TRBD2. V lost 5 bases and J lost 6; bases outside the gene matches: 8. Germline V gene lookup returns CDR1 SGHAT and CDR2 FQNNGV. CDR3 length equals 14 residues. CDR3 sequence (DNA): TGTGCCAGCAGCCAGGGACTAGCATCTAGCGAGCAGTACTTC. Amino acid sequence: CASSQGLASSEQYF.

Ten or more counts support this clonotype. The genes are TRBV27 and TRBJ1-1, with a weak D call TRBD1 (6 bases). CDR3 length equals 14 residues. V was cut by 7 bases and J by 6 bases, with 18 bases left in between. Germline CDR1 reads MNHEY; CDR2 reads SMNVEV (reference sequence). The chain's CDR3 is CASINRAEGAEAFF. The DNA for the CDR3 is TGTGCCAGCATCAACAGGGCTGAGGGGGCTGAAGCTTTCTTT.

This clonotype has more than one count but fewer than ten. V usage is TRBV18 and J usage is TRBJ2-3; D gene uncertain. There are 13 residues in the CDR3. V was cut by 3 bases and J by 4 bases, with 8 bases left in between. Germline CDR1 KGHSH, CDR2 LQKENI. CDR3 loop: CASSPSVADTQYF. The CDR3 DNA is TGTGCCAGCTCACCCAGTGTAGCAGATACGCAGTATTTT. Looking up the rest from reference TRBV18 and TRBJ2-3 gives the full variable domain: NAGVMQNPRHLVRRRGQEARLRCSPMKGHSHVYWYRQLPEEGLKFMVYLQKENIIDESGMPKERFSAEFPKEGPSILRIQQVVRGDSAAYFCASSPSVADTQYFGPGTRLTVL.

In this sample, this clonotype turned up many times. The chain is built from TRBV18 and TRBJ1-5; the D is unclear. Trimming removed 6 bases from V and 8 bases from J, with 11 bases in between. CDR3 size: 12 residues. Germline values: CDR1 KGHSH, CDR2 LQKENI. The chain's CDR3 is CASSRDHKPQHF. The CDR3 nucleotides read TGTGCCAGCTCTCGAGACCACAAGCCCCAGCATTTT.

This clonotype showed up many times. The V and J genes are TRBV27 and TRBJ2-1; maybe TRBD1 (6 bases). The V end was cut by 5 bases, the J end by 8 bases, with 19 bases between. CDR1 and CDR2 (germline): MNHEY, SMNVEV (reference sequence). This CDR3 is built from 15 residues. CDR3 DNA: TGTGCCAGCAGTCCACCCGGTTACAGGGCACATGAGCAGTTCTTC. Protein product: CASSPPGYRAHEQFF.

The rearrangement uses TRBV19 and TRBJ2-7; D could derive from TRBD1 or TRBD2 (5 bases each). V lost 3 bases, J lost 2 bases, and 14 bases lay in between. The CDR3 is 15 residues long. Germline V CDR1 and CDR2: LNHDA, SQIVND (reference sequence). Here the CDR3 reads CASSIAGSPTYEQYF. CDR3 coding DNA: TGTGCCAGTAGTATCGCAGGGAGCCCTACCTACGAGCAGTACTTC.

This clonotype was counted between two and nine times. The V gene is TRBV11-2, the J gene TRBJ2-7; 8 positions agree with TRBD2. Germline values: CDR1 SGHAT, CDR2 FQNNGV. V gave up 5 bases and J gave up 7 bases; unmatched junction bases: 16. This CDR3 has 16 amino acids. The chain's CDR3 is CASSLTFQRGRPEQYF. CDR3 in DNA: TGTGCCAGCAGCCTAACCTTCCAGCGGGGGCGCCCGGAGCAGTACTTC.

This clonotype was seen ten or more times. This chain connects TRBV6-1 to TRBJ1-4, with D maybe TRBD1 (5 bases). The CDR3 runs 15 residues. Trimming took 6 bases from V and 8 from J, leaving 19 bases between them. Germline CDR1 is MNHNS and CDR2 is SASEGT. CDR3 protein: CASSPQGGKGEKLFF. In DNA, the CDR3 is TGTGCCAGCAGCCCCCAGGGAGGGAAAGGGGAAAAACTGTTTTTT.

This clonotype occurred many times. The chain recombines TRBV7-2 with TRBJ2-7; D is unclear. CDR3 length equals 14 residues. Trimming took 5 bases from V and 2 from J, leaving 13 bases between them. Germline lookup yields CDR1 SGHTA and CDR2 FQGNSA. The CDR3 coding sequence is TGTGCCAGCAGCCTCCGGGCCCCTGCCTACGAGCAGTACTTC. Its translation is CASSLRAPAYEQYF.

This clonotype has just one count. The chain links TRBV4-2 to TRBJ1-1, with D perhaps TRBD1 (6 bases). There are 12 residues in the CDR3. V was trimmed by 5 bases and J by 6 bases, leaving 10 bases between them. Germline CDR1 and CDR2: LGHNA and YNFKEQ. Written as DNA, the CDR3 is TGTGCCAGCAGCTGCGGGGGCGCTGAAGCTTTCTTT. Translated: CASSCGGAEAFF.

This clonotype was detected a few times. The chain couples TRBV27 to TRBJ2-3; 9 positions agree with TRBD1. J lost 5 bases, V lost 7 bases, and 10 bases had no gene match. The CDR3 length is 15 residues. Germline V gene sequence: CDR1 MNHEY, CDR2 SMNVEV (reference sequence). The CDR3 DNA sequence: TGTGCCAGCAAAGCCGGGACAGGGAGTTTAGATACGCAGTATTTT. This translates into CASKAGTGSLDTQYF.

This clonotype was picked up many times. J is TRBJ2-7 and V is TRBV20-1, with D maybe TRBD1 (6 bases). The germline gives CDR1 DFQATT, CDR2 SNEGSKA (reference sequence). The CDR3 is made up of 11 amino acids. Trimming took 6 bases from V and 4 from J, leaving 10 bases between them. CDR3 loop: CSARTAYEQYF. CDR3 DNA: TGCAGTGCAAGGACAGCGTACGAGCAGTACTTC.

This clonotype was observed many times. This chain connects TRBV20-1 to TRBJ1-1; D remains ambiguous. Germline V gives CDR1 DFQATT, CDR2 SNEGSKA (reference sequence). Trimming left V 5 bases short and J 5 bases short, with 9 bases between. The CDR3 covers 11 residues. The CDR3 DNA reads TGCAGTGCTGGAGGGTCAACTGAAGCTTTCTTT. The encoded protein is CSAGGSTEAFF.

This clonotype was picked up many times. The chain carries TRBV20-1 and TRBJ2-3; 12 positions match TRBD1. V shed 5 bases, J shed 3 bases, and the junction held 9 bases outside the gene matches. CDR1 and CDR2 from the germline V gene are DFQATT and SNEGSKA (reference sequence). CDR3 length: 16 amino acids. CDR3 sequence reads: CSAVSGDRGPTDTQYF. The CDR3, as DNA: TGCAGTGCTGTAAGTGGGGACAGGGGGCCGACAGATACGCAGTATTTT.

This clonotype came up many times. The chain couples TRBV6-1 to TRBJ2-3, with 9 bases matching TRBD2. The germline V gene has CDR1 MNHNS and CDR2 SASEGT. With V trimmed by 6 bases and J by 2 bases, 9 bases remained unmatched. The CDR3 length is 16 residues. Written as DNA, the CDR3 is TGTGCCAGCAGCCCCACGGCGGGAGGGCTCACAGATACGCAGTATTTT. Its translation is CASSPTAGGLTDTQYF.

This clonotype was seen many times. The CDR3 region is CASSQDLLGSQETQYF. Written as DNA, the CDR3 is TGTGCCAGCAGCCAAGACTTGTTGGGGAGCCAAGAGACCCAGTACTTC. This chain links TRBV4-2 with TRBJ2-5, with a weak D call TRBD2 (5 bases). The CDR3 extends over 16 amino acids. V lost 0 bases and J 1 base, leaving 12 bases between the germline ends. Per the germline V gene, CDR1 is LGHNA and CDR2 is YNFKEQ.

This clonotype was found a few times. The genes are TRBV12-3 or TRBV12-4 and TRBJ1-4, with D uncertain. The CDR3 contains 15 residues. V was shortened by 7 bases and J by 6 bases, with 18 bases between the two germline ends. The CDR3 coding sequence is TGTGCCAGCACCCCAGCTGACACCGGGCATGAAAAACTGTTTTTT. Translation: CASTPADTGHEKLFF.

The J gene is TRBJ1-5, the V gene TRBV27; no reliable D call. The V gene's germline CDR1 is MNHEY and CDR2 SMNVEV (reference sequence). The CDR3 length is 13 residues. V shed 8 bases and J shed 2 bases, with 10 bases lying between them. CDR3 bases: TGTGCCAGCGTGGGGATTTGCAATCAGCCCCAGCATTTT. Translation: CASVGICNQPQHF.

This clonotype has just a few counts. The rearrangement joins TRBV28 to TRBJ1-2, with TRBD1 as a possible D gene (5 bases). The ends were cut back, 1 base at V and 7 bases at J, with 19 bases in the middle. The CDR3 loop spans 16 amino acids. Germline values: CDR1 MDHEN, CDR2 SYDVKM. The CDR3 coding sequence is TGTGCCAGCAGTTTATATGGGGACGCCTTTTCGGCTGGCTACACCTTC. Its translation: CASSLYGDAFSAGYTF.

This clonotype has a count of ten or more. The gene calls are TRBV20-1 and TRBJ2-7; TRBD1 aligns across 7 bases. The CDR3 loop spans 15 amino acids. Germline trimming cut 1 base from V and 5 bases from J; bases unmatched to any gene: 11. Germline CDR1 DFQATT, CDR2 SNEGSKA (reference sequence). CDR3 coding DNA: TGCAGTGCTAGAGTCTCGACAGGGCAATGGGACGAGCAGTACTTC. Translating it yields CSARVSTGQWDEQYF.

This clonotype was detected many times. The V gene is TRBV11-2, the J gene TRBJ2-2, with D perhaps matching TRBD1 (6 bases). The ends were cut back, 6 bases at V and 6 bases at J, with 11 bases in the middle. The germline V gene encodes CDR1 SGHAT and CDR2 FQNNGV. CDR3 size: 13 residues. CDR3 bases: TGTGCCAGCAGTCGAGGGGGAGCCGGGGAGCTGTTTTTT. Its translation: CASSRGGAGELFF.

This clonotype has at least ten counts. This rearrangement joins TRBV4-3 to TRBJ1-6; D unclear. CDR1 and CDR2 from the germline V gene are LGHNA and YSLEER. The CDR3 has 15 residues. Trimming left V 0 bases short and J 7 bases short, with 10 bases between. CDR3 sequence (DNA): TGCGCCAGCAGCCAAGACCTTTCAGACAATTCACCCCTCCACTTT. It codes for CASSQDLSDNSPLHF.

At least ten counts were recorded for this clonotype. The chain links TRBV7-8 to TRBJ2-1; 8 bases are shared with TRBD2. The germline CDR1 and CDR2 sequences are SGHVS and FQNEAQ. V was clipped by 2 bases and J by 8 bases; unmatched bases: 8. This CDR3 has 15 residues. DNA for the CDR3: TGTGCCAGCAGCTTAACAGCGGGAGTGGGCTATGAGCAGTTCTTC. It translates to CASSLTAGVGYEQFF.

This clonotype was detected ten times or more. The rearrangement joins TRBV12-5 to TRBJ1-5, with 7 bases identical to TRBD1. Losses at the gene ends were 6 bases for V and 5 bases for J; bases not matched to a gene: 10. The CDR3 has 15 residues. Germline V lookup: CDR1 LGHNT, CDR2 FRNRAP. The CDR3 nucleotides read TGTGCTAGTGGCCCGTCATCCAGGGGGTATCAGCCCCAGCATTTT. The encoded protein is CASGPSSRGYQPQHF.

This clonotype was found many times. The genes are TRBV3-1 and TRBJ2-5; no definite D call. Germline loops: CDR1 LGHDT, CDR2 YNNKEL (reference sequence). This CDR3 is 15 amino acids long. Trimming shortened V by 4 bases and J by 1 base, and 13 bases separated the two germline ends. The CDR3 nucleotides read TGTGCCAGCAGCCGCTTGGTACTATCCCAAGAGACCCAGTACTTC. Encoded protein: CASSRLVLSQETQYF.

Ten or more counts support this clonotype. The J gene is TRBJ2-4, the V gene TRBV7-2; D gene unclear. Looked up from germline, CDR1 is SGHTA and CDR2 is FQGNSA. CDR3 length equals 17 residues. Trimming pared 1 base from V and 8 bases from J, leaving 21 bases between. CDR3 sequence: CASSLGARPNSLDIQYF. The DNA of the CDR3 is TGTGCCAGCAGCTTAGGCGCCCGACCGAACTCATTAGACATTCAGTACTTC.

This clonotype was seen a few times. CDR3 bases: TGTGCCAGCAGTGAACGCAGGGGAGAGACCCAGTACTTC. Its protein is CASSERRGETQYF. The genes are TRBV2 and TRBJ2-5; D might be TRBD1 (6 bases). The CDR3 length is 13 residues. With 2 bases removed from V and 4 bases from J, the gap between germline ends came to 8 bases. Germline V gives CDR1 SNHLY, CDR2 FYNNEI.

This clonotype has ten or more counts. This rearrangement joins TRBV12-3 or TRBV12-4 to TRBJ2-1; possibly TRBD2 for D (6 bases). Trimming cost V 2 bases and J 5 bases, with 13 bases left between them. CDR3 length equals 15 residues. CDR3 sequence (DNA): TGTGCCAGCAGTTTACTAGCGAATATAGACAATGAGCAGTTCTTC. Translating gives CASSLLANIDNEQFF.

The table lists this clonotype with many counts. The CDR3 bases are TGCAGCGTTGAAGGGCGGGGCTCCTACAATGAGCAGTTCTTC. This gives the protein CSVEGRGSYNEQFF. The chain carries TRBV29-1 and TRBJ2-1; D is possibly TRBD2 (6 bases). The germline V gene encodes CDR1 SQVTM and CDR2 ANQGSEA. Trimming pared 1 base from V and 0 bases from J, leaving 7 bases between. The CDR3 is 14 amino acids.

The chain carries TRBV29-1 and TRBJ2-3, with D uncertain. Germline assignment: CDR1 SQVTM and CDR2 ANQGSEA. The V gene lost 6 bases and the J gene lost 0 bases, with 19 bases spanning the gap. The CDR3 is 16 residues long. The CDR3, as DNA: TGCAGCGTCACCCCACAAGAAACGACTAGCACAGATACGCAGTATTTT. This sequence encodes CSVTPQETTSTDTQYF.